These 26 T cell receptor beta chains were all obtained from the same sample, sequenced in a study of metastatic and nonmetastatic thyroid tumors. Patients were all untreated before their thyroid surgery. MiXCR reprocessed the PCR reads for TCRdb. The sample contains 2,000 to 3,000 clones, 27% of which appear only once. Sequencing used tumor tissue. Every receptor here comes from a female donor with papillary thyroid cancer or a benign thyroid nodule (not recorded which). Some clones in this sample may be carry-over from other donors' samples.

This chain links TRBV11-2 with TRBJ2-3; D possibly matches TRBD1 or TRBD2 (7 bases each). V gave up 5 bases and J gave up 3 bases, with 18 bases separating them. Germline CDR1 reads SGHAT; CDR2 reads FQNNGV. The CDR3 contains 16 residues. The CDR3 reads CASSRRQGGMTDTQYF. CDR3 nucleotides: TGTGCCAGCAGCCGACGACAGGGAGGGATGACAGATACGCAGTATTTT. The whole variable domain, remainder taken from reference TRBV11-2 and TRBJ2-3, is EAGVAQSPRYKIIEKRQSVAFWCNPISGHATLYWYQQILGQGPKLLIQFQNNGVVDDSQLPKDRFSAERLKGVDSTLKIQPAKLEDSAVYLCASSRRQGGMTDTQYFGPGTRLTVL.

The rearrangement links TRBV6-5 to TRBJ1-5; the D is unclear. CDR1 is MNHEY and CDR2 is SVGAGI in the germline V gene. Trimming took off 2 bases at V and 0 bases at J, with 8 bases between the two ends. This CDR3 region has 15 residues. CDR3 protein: CASSYGQYSNQPQHF. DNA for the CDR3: TGTGCCAGCAGTTACGGGCAGTATAGCAATCAGCCCCAGCATTTT.

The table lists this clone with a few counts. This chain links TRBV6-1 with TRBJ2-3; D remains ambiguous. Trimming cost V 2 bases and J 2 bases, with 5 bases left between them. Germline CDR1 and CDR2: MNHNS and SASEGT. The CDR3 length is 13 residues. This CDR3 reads CASSEHHTDTQYF. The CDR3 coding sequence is TGTGCCAGCAGTGAACACCACACAGATACGCAGTATTTT.

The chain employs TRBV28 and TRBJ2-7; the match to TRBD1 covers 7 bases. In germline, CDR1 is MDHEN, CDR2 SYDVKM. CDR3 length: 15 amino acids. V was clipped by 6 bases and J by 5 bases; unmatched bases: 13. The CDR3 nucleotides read TGTGCCAGCAGCTACTTAGAGACAGGGAACCACGAGCAGTACTTC. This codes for CASSYLETGNHEQYF. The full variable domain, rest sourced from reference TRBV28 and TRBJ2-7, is DVKVTQSSRYLVKRTGEKVFLECVQDMDHENMFWYRQDPGLGLRLIYFSYDVKMKEKGDIPEGYSVSREKKERFSLILESASTNQTSMYLCASSYLETGNHEQYFGPGTRLTVT.

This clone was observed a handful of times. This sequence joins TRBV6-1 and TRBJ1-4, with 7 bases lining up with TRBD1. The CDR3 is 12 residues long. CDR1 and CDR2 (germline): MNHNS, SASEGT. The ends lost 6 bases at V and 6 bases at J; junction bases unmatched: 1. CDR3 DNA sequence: TGTGCCAGCAGGGGACAGCATGAAAAACTGTTTTTT. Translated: CASRGQHEKLFF.

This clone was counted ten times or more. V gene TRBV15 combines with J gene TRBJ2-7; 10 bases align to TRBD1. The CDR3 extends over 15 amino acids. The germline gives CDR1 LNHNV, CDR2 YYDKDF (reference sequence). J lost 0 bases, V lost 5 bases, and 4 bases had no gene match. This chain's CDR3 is CATSADRGSSYEQYF. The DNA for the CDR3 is TGTGCCACCAGCGCGGACAGGGGGAGCTCCTACGAGCAGTACTTC.

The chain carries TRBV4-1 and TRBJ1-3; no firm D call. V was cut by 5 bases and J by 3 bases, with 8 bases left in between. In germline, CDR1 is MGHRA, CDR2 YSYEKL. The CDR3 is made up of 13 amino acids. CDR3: CASSNRDGNTIYF. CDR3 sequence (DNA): TGCGCCAGCAGCAACCGAGATGGAAACACCATATATTTT.

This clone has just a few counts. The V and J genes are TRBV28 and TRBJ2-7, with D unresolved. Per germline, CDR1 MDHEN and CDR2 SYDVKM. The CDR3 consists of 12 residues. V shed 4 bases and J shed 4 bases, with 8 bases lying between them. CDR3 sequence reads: CASSSRRYEQYF. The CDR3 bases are TGTGCCAGCAGTTCTCGTAGGTACGAGCAGTACTTC.

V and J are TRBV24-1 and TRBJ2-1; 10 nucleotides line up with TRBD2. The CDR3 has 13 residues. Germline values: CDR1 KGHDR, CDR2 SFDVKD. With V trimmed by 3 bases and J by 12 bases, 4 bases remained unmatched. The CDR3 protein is CATSDRTSGLQFF. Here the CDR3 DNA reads TGTGCCACCAGTGATCGGACTAGCGGATTGCAGTTCTTC.

The CDR3 coding sequence is TGTGCCAGCAGTGCGGGACTAGCGGGCACAGATACGCAGTATTTT. It yields the protein CASSAGLAGTDTQYF. V is TRBV28 and J is TRBJ2-3, with 11 bases identical to TRBD2. Germline V gene lookup returns CDR1 MDHEN and CDR2 SYDVKM. The V and J ends lost 5 bases and 1 base, in that order; junction bases with no gene match: 2. The CDR3 is made up of 15 amino acids.

The CDR3 reads CASSLSRELEQYF. The DNA of the CDR3 is TGTGCCAGCAGCTTAAGCAGGGAATTAGAGCAGTACTTC. The chain is built from TRBV7-2 and TRBJ2-7, with D possibly matching TRBD1 (5 bases). V gave up 2 bases and J gave up 7 bases, with 12 bases separating them. CDR1 SGHTA and CDR2 FQGNSA come from the germline V gene. The CDR3 has 13 amino acids.

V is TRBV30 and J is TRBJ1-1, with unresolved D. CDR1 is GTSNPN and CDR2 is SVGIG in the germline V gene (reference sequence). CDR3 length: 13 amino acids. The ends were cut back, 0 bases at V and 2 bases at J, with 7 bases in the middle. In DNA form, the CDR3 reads TGTGCCTGGAGTGTAACAGCAAACACTGAAGCTTTCTTT. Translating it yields CAWSVTANTEAFF. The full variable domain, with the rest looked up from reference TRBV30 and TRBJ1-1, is SQTIHQWPATLVQPVGSPLSLECTVEGTSNPNLYWYRQAAGRGLQLLFYSVGIGQISSEVPQNLSASRPQDRQFILSSKKLLLSDSGFYLCAWSVTANTEAFFGQGTRLTVV.

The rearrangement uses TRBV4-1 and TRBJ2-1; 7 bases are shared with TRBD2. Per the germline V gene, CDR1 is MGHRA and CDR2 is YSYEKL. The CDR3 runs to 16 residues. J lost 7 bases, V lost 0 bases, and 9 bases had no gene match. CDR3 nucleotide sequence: TGCGCCAGCAGCCAAGATGAGGGAGGGCCTGTTAATGAGCAGTTCTTC. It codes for CASSQDEGGPVNEQFF.

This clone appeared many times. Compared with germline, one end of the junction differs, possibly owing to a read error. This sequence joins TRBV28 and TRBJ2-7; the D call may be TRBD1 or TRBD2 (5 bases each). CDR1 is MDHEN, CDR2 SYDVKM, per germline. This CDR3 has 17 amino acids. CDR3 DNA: TGTGCCAGCAGCTTATCCCTGAGGGACGTAAGCTCCTACGAGCAGTACTTC. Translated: CASSLSLRDVSSYEQYF.

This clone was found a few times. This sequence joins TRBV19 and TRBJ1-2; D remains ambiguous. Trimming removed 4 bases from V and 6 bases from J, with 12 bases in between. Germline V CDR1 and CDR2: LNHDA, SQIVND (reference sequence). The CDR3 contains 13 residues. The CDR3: CASSTTRRDGYTF. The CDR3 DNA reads TGTGCCAGTAGTACCACACGACGGGATGGCTACACCTTC.

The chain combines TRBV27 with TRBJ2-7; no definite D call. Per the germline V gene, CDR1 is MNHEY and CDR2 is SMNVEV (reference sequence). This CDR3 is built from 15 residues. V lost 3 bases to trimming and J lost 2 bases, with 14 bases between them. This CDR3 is CASSLGTGAAYEQYF. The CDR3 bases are TGTGCCAGCAGTTTGGGTACGGGTGCCGCCTACGAGCAGTACTTC.

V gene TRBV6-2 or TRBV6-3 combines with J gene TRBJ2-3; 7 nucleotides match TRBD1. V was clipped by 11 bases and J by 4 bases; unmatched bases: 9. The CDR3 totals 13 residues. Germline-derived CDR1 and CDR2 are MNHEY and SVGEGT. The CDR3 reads CAPSRGTADTQYF. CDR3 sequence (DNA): TGTGCCCCCTCCAGGGGGACGGCAGATACGCAGTATTTT.

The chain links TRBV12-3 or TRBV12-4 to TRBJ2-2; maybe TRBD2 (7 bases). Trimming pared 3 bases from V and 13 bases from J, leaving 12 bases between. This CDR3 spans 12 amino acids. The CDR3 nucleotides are TGTGCCAGCAGTTTCCCGGGGGGCGGGCTGTTTTTT. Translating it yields CASSFPGGGLFF.

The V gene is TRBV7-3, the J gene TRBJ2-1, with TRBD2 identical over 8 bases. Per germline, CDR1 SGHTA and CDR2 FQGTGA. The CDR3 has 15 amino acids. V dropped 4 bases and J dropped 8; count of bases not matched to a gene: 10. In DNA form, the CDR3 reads TGTGCCAGCAGCTGGGCTGGCGGGAGGTTGTATGAGCAGTTCTTC. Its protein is CASSWAGGRLYEQFF.

For the CDR3, the DNA is TGTGCCAGCAGTGACCCTGGGGGGGGCATCTACGAGCAGTACTTC. Translation: CASSDPGGGIYEQYF. This chain joins TRBV2 and TRBJ2-7; perhaps TRBD2 as D (7 bases). V was clipped by 3 bases and J by 3 bases, with 15 bases between them. The CDR3 loop spans 15 amino acids. Germline values: CDR1 SNHLY, CDR2 FYNNEI.

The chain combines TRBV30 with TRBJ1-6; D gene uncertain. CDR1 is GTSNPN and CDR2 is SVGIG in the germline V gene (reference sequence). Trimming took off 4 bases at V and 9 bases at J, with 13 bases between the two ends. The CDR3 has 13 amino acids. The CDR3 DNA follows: TGTGCCTGGACCAGAGGGTTATCTTCACCCCTCCACTTT. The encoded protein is CAWTRGLSSPLHF. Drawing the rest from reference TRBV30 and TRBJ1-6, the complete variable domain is SQTIHQWPATLVQPVGSPLSLECTVEGTSNPNLYWYRQAAGRGLQLLFYSVGIGQISSEVPQNLSASRPQDRQFILSSKKLLLSDSGFYLCAWTRGLSSPLHFGNGTRLTVT.

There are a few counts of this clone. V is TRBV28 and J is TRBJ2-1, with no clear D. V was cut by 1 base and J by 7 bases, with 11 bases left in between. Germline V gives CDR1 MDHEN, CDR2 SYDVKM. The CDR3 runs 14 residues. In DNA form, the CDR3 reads TGTGCCAGCAGTTTATCTGGGCGTCGGAATGAGCAGTTCTTC. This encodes CASSLSGRRNEQFF. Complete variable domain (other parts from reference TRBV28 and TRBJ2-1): DVKVTQSSRYLVKRTGEKVFLECVQDMDHENMFWYRQDPGLGLRLIYFSYDVKMKEKGDIPEGYSVSREKKERFSLILESASTNQTSMYLCASSLSGRRNEQFFGPGTRLTVL.

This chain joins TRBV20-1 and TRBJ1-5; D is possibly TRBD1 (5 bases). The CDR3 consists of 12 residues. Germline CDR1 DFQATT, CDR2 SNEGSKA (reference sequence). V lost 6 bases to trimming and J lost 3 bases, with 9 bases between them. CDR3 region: CSAGRFNQPQHF. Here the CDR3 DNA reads TGCAGTGCGGGACGGTTCAATCAGCCCCAGCATTTT.

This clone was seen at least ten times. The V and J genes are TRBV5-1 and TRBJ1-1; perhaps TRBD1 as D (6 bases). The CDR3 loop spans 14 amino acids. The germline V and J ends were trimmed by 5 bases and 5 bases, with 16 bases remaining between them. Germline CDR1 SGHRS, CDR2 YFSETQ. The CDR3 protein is CASRHDTGRTEAFF. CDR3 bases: TGCGCCAGCAGACACGACACAGGGCGGACTGAAGCTTTCTTT.

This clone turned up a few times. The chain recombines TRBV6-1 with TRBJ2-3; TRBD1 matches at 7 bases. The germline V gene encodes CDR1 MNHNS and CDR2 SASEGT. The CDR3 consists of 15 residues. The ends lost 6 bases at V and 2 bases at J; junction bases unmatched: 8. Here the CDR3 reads CASSLTGTTTDTQYF. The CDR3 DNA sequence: TGTGCCAGCAGCTTGACAGGGACCACCACAGATACGCAGTATTTT.

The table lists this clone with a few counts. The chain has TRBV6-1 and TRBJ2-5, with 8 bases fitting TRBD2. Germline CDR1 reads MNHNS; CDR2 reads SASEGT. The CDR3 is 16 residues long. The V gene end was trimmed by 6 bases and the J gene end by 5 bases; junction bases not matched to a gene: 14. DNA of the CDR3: TGTGCCAGCAGAGCGGTACCGGGACTAGTAATCGAGACCCAGTACTTC. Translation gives CASRAVPGLVIETQYF.